This T cell receptor beta chain was documented in a study of Graves' ophthalmopathy and Graves' hyperthyroidism. Study outcomes and limitations: Most expanded clonotypes in thyroid above 0.001 frequency also showed up in blood.

Amplification from RNA transcripts yielded the TCR beta CDR3 regions. An opening RT-PCR round employed HTBI primers and preceded a second-round multiplex PCR. TCRdb re-analysed the multiplex PCR reads in MiXCR, keeping a single row per CDR3 protein. The table shows roughly 1.1 million distinct CDR3 sequences, with roughly two fifths occurring only once. This clonotype was seen many times. Its antigen is not identified. The CDR3 is 16 amino acids. Trimming pared 5 bases from V and 0 bases from J, leaving 16 bases between. The germline CDR1 and CDR2 sequences are SGHTA and FQGNSA. The V gene is TRBV7-2, the J gene TRBJ1-1; D gene ambiguous. The specimen was peripheral blood or thyroid tissue (not recorded which). The clonotype comes from an adult man with Graves' hyperthyroidism. CDR3 sequence reads: CASSARLPFMNTEAFF. As DNA, the CDR3 is TGTGCCAGCAGCGCTCGGCTGCCATTCATGAACACTGAAGCTTTCTTT.